One T cell receptor (beta chain) is described in this entry. Antigen specificity is unknown. This record comes from a study of cytomegalovirus exposure and HLA in healthy donors. With 5 bases clipped from V and 6 bases from J, the junction kept 9 bases outside the gene matches. Per germline, CDR1 LNHDA and CDR2 SQIVND (reference sequence). CDR3 length equals 15 residues. Whole-study results and caveats: A list of 150 or so TCR beta chains associated with cytomegalovirus was given. Cytomegalovirus status was reportedly diagnosed by the classifier with high specificity and sensitivity.

Repertoires were generated with immunoSEQ multiplex PCR, while TCRdb's copy carries only in-frame clones and drops some. The repertoire includes about 270,000 clones, approximately 86% of them detected once, and 1% sits in the top ten. The chain carries TRBV19 and TRBJ1-5, with 8 bases identical to TRBD1. The TCR sequence derives from a young woman in good health and CMV-seronegative. The sample was PBMCs. In DNA form, the CDR3 reads TGTGCCAGTAGTGCCCGGACAGGGATCGTTCAGCCCCAGCATTTT. Amino acids: CASSARTGIVQPQHF.